This entry is about one T cell receptor beta chain. The sample is drawn from a study of blood T cell repertoires in COVID-19. Study as a whole: The study drew acute and convalescent COVID-19 samples from the United States, Italy and Spain. Sample material is recorded as cDNA or gDNA derived from T cells, B-cell-depleted T cells, or PBMCs.

CDR1 and CDR2 (germline): SGHTA, FQGNSA. This CDR3 spans 15 amino acids. The V gene lost 1 base and the J gene lost 9 bases, with 17 bases spanning the gap. Original analysis: Reference gene primer amplification yielded estimated nucleated cell counts. Assay: immunoSEQ multiplex PCR; the TCRdb copy retains only in-frame clones and omits some. V, J and clone size are taken as reported in that table, and D and trimming were inferred from the DNA itself. This repertoire shows over 250,000 clones, approximately 85% found once; its top ten account for 9.5% to 12%. The chain carries TRBV7-2 and TRBJ2-3; possibly TRBD2 for D (7 bases). Sequencing was done on a sample of peripheral blood. The source of this sequence is a woman between 65 and 79 years old with acute or convalescent COVID-19. The CDR3 is CASSLGGATSATQYF. Here the CDR3 DNA reads TGTGCCAGCAGCTTAGGGGGGGCTACTAGCGCCACGCAGTATTTT.